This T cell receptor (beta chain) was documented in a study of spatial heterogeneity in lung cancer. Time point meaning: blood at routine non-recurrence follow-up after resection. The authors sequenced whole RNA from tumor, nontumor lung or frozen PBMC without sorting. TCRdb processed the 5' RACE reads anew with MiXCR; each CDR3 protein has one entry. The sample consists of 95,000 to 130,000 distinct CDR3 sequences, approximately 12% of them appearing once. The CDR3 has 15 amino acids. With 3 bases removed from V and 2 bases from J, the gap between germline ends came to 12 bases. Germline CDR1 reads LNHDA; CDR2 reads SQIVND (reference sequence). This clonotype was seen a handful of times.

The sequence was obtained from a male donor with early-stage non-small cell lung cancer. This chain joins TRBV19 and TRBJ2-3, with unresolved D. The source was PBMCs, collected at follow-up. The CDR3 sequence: CASSIQAILTDTQYF. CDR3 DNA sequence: TGTGCCAGTAGTATCCAGGCGATACTCACAGATACGCAGTATTTT.